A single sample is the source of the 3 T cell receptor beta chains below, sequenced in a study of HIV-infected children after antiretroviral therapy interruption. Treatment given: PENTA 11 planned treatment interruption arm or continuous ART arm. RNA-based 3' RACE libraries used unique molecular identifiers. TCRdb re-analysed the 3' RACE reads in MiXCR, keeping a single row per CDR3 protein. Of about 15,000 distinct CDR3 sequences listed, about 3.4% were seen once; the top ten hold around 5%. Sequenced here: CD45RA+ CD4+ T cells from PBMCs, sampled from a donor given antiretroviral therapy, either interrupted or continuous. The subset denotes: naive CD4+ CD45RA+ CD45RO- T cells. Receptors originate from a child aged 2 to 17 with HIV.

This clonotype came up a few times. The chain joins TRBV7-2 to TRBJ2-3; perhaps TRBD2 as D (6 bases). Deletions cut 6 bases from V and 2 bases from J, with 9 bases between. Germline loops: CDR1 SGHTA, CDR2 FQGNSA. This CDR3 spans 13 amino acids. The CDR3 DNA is TGTGCCAGCAGTCCGGACTACACAGATACGCAGTATTTT. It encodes CASSPDYTDTQYF. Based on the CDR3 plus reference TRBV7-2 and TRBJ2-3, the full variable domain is GAGVSQSPSNKVTEKGKDVELRCDPISGHTALYWYRQSLGQGLEFLIYFQGNSAPDKSGLPSDRFSAERTGGSVSTLTIQRTQQEDSAVYLCASSPDYTDTQYFGPGTRLTVL.

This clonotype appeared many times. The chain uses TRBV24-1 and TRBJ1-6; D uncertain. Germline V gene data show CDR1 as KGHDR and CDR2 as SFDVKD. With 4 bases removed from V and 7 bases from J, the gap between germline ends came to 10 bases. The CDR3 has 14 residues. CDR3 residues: CATSDGLENSPLHF. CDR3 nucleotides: TGTGCCACCAGTGACGGCCTTGAGAATTCACCCCTCCACTTT.

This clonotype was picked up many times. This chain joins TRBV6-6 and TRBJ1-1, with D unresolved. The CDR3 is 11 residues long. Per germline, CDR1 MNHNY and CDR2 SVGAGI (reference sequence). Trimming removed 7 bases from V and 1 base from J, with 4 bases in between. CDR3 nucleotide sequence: TGTGCCAGCACAGAGAACACTGAAGCTTTCTTT. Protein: CASTENTEAFF.